This TCR beta chain was sequenced during a study of blood T cell repertoires in COVID-19. Across the whole study: PBMCs, B-cell-depleted T cells, or T cells were the source of the cDNA or gDNA that made up the material.

Sequencing was performed with immunoSEQ multiplex PCR; in TCRdb, only in-frame clones are kept and a portion is missing. The data show tens of thousands of clones, about 80% seen once. The receptor's source is an elderly woman with acute or convalescent COVID-19. Sequencing was carried out using peripheral blood.

CDR3 sequence: CASSTGLAGPYNEQFF. The DNA for the CDR3 is TGCGCCAGCAGCACCGGACTAGCGGGACCCTACAATGAGCAGTTCTTC. The V call is TRBV5-1, the J call TRBJ2-1; 12 nucleotides agree with TRBD2. This CDR3 spans 16 amino acids. The V gene end was trimmed by 4 bases and the J gene end by 2 bases; junction bases not matched to a gene: 4. Germline V gene sequence: CDR1 SGHRS, CDR2 YFSETQ.